One and the same sample provided the 16 T cell receptor beta chains below, sequenced in a study of blood T cell repertoires in COVID-19. Measured with immunoSEQ multiplex PCR; TCRdb has only the in-frame clones, and not every one. This table holds about 190,000 clones, roughly 81% found once. Sequencing input: peripheral blood. These receptors were taken from a woman aged 80 or older with COVID-19, enrolled during active disease.

The chain couples TRBV5-1 to TRBJ2-1; D might be TRBD2 (6 bases). V was trimmed by 0 bases and J by 9 bases, leaving 10 bases between them. The CDR3 spans 13 residues. In germline, CDR1 is SGHRS, CDR2 YFSETQ. CDR3 sequence (DNA): TGCGCCAGCAGCTTGGCGGGAGTCGGTGAGCAGTTCTTC. Encoded protein: CASSLAGVGEQFF.

The chain couples TRBV2 to TRBJ1-1; D is possibly TRBD1 (6 bases). There are 13 residues in the CDR3. V was shortened by 5 bases and J by 3 bases, with 10 bases between the two germline ends. Germline assignment: CDR1 SNHLY and CDR2 FYNNEI. The CDR3 DNA follows: TGTGCCAGCAGTTCCGACAGGCACACTGAAGCTTTCTTT. The encoded protein is CASSSDRHTEAFF.

This chain connects TRBV19 to TRBJ1-1, with D maybe TRBD1 (5 bases). The germline V gene encodes CDR1 LNHDA and CDR2 SQIVND (reference sequence). V shed 2 bases and J shed 1 base, with 23 bases lying between them. This CDR3 spans 19 amino acids. The CDR3 reads CASSILPGILNNENTEAFF. The CDR3 DNA follows: TGTGCCAGTAGTATATTGCCAGGGATTTTAAATAATGAGAACACTGAAGCTTTCTTT.

This clone occurred many times. The genes are TRBV10-1 and TRBJ1-2, with 7 positions matching TRBD1. This CDR3 region has 18 residues. The germline gives CDR1 WNHNN, CDR2 SYGVQD (reference sequence). J gave up 2 bases and V 9 bases, and 21 bases lay outside the gene matches. CDR3 coding DNA: TGCGCCAGGACTGGGAAGGAAGGCGGACAGGCTAGGAACTATGGCTACACCTTC. Protein product: CARTGKEGGQARNYGYTF.

CDR3 nucleotides: TGTGCCAGCTCCGGACTAGCGGGAGCTGAGCAGTTCTTC. Protein: CASSGLAGAEQFF. The chain uses TRBV18 and TRBJ2-1; 13 bases are a match to TRBD2. This CDR3 has 13 amino acids. Germline trimming cut 6 bases from V and 9 bases from J; bases unmatched to any gene: 2. Germline V gene data show CDR1 as KGHSH and CDR2 as LQKENI.

V usage is TRBV7-3 and J usage is TRBJ2-3; 12 positions match TRBD1. This CDR3 region has 16 residues. Germline V lookup: CDR1 SGHTA, CDR2 FQGTGA. V was clipped by 5 bases and J by 6 bases; unmatched bases: 9. The CDR3 here is CASSLAPGQGADTQYF. DNA of the CDR3: TGTGCCAGCAGCCTAGCCCCGGGACAGGGGGCGGATACGCAGTATTTT.

The table lists this clone with a few counts. The chain is built from TRBV10-3 and TRBJ2-1; possible D gene TRBD1, 6 bases. Germline assignment: CDR1 ENHRY and CDR2 SYGVKD. V shed 3 bases and J shed 0 bases, with 6 bases lying between them. This CDR3 contains 14 residues. CDR3 DNA sequence: TGTGCCATCAGTGAACAGGGCTCCTACAATGAGCAGTTCTTC. This codes for CAISEQGSYNEQFF.

The chain uses TRBV5-4 and TRBJ2-5; D may be TRBD2 (6 bases). Germline V gene data show CDR1 as SGHNT and CDR2 as YYREEE (reference sequence). The CDR3 is made up of 15 amino acids. Trimming pared 4 bases from V and 9 bases from J, leaving 22 bases between. CDR3 in amino acids: CASSGTGRSGLPQYF. In nucleotides, the CDR3 is TGTGCCAGCAGCGGCACCGGGAGATCGGGGCTGCCCCAGTACTTC. The whole variable domain, remainder taken from reference TRBV5-4 and TRBJ2-5, is ETGVTQSPTHLIKTRGQQVTLRCSSQSGHNTVSWYQQALGQGPQFIFQYYREEENGRGNFPPRFSGLQFPNYSSELNVNALELDDSALYLCASSGTGRSGLPQYFGPGTRLLVL.

This rearrangement joins TRBV21-1 to TRBJ2-7; the D call of TRBD2 is as the table states it, not checked on the DNA. TRBV21-1 is labeled a pseudogene. This CDR3 comprises 16 residues. CDR3 sequence: CASSQGTSGGLYEQYF. The CDR3 nucleotides read TGTGCCAGCAGCCAAGGGACTAGCGGGGGGCTATACGAGCAGTACTTC.

This clone was seen a handful of times. This chain connects TRBV9 to TRBJ1-1, with no clear D. CDR3 length: 15 residues. V dropped 0 bases and J dropped 0 bases, with 9 bases sitting between them. Germline V gene sequence: CDR1 SGDLS, CDR2 YYNGEE. CDR3 sequence: CASSVDGRVNTEAFF. In DNA form, the CDR3 reads TGTGCCAGCAGCGTAGATGGGCGGGTGAACACTGAAGCTTTCTTT.

This clone showed up just a few times. This rearrangement joins TRBV7-9 to TRBJ2-7, with D unclear. V lost 5 bases and J lost 0, with 8 bases in between. Germline V gene lookup returns CDR1 SEHNR and CDR2 FQNEAQ (reference sequence). The CDR3 is 13 residues long. The CDR3 DNA reads as TGTGCCAGCAGCCCGCCGAGCTCCTACGAGCAGTACTTC. Its protein product is CASSPPSSYEQYF.

The chain couples TRBV4-1 to TRBJ2-1; TRBD2 aligns across 16 bases. CDR3 length: 16 amino acids. With V trimmed by 4 bases and J by 7 bases, 4 bases remained unmatched. The germline V gene encodes CDR1 MGHRA and CDR2 YSYEKL. CDR3 sequence reads: CASSLLGLAGGNEQFF. The DNA for the CDR3 is TGCGCCAGCAGCCTCCTGGGACTAGCGGGGGGGAATGAGCAGTTCTTC.

The chain links TRBV24-1 to TRBJ1-6; TRBD1 aligns across 11 bases. Germline CDR1 and CDR2: KGHDR and SFDVKD. There are 13 residues in the CDR3. Trimming at V came to 10 bases and at J to 10 bases, leaving 5 bases not matched to a gene. The CDR3 DNA reads TGTGCCACGGGACAGGGGGATGGATCACCCCTCCACTTT. Translation: CATGQGDGSPLHF.

The chain's CDR3 is CASSDDRYINEQFF. In DNA form, the CDR3 reads TGTGCCAGCAGCGATGACAGGTATATCAATGAGCAGTTCTTC. V is TRBV14 and J is TRBJ2-1, with D possibly matching TRBD1 (6 bases). CDR1 and CDR2 (germline): SGHDN, FVKESK. This CDR3 is built from 14 residues. Trimming left V 5 bases short and J 6 bases short, with 14 bases between.

This clone has a handful of counts. The CDR3 region is CASSQGFGSWEAFF. The DNA for the CDR3 is TGCGCCAGCAGCCAAGGATTCGGTAGCTGGGAAGCTTTCTTT. V and J are TRBV4-1 and TRBJ1-1; D unclear. CDR3 size: 14 residues. Germline V gives CDR1 MGHRA, CDR2 YSYEKL. The V gene lost 1 base and the J gene lost 8 bases, with 14 bases spanning the gap.

The chain couples TRBV7-2 to TRBJ2-7; D gene uncertain. The CDR3 is 11 residues long. Germline V CDR1 and CDR2: SGHTA, FQGNSA. The V and J ends lost 5 bases and 6 bases respectively, with 8 bases between them. In DNA, the CDR3 is TGTGCCAGCAGCCAGTTCTCCGAGCAGTACTTC. Its protein product is CASSQFSEQYF.